Detailed here is one T cell receptor (beta chain). Its specific antigen is unknown. No base quality information exists; no much larger clone differs at one position. The sample comes from a study of T cells in Graves' hyperthyroidism and ophthalmopathy (dated by TCRdb to between 2017 and 2020). With respect to the entire study: Peripheral blood samples were taken at initial diagnosis, before any treatment was given. To identify TCR V-J signatures that set the groups apart, the researchers used a discovery cohort of about a hundred patients, made up of under 45 with Graves' ophthalmopathy and some 56 with stable Graves' hyperthyroidism. Prospective prediction of ophthalmopathy was tested in an independent validation cohort of 18 to 20 hyperthyroidism patients and 15 to 17 patients who later progressed to ophthalmopathy. The 95 to 100 discovery patients were divided at random into training and test sets in a 7:3 ratio. The study also compared thyroid tissue and blood T-cell repertoires from a handful of Graves' hyperthyroidism patients. Once sampling was done, hyperthyroidism patients were given methimazole at a starting dose of 30 mg daily, whereas ophthalmopathy patients were given high-dose intravenous methylprednisolone. The paper reports TCR Vbeta CDR3 sequencing of roughly 140 peripheral blood samples: around 45 ophthalmopathy, under 80 hyperthyroidism and around 17 progressor patients.

The CDR3 covers 16 residues, taking in both the cysteine and the phenylalanine. Left in the record is the CDR3 DNA by itself, 48 bases read in frame from the first base. Deletion took 0 bases off V and 2 bases off J, with a span of 14 bases between the germline ends. The germline V gene encodes CDR1 DFQATT and CDR2 SNEGSKA (reference sequence). TCR beta CDR3 regions were amplified from RNA transcripts. The first round of RT-PCR for the TCR CDR3 was performed with the HTBI primer set and the Qiagen OneStep RT-PCR kit. Libraries were constructed in a second round of multiplex PCR, after which size selection and purification were carried out. The libraries were sequenced on an Illumina HiSeq2000 using paired-end 100 bp reads. As for the authors' bioinformatics: SOAPnuke was used to process the raw data, with reads discarded if the reads contained adapters or uncalled bases, had a mean Phred below 15, or lacked an exact constant-primer or identifier match. High-quality paired reads were merged using COPE v1.2.5, and each unique nucleotide sequence was defined as a clonotype. Clonotypes were aligned to IMGT TRBV, TRBD and TRBJ reference segments using MiTCR v1.1. The analysis included only V-J combinations with a frequency above 0.0001, which together covered around 99% of the repertoires. A TCS score was defined as the ratio between F50 (clonal expansion) and ExV (chaos), using BLOSUM62-based TCRdist between CDR3 peptides within each V-J. Welch's t-statistics and random forest reduced 450 to 600 V-J features to roughly 13, which were used in a naive Bayes classifier (R e1071). The raw public data were reprocessed by TCRdb itself: fastp quality trimming at Q25, MiXCR clonotype calling, in-frame beta chains only. Rows are combined by CDR3 protein, so each entry shows the most common genes and DNA. The V and J calls and clone size come from TCRdb's table, not from the authors' own analysis. For this sample the table gives hundreds of thousands of distinct CDR3 sequences, of which roughly 17% were detected only once. Together, the top ten hold roughly 15% of the sample.

Ophthalmopathy patients had moderately to severely active disease, Clinical Activity Score of at least 3, NOSPECS grade of at least 4, and duration under 3 months. Any patient with an uncontrolled infection, another autoimmune disease, pregnancy or lactation was excluded. Diagnoses were established on the basis of clinical symptoms, serum thyroxine and TRAb, thyroid ultrasound, and orbital computed tomography. PBMCs were isolated from 7.5 to 10 ml of fresh peripheral blood by Ficoll-Paque density gradient centrifugation. Total RNA was extracted with Trizol reagent, and quality was checked on an Agilent 2100 Bioanalyzer. General study outcomes and caveats: A 13 V-J signature model separated ophthalmopathy from stable hyperthyroidism, with over 85% sensitivity and 81% to 82% specificity in cross-validation and 80%/75% in testing. No statistical method was used to fix the sample size in advance, and group allocation was not hidden from the investigators. In validation, the model predicted progression to ophthalmopathy a median of 6.5 months before onset, with 65% to 71% sensitivity and about 72% specificity. Most expanded thyroid clonotypes (frequency above 0.001) were also detected in blood, a finding suggesting that blood repertoires may reflect thyroid immune responses.

The source material was blood. The receptor's source is a woman aged 18-29 years with Graves' ophthalmopathy. The chain was built from TRBV20-1 and TRBJ2-1; the D gene lacks a confident call. The DNA sequence reads TGCAGTGCTAGAGATTCCGACCGAGGTGCCTACAATGAGCAGTTCTTC. The encoded protein is CSARDSDRGAYNEQFF.